A single count supports the clone carrying this T cell receptor (beta chain). This specimen comes from a study of blood T cell repertoires in COVID-19. The wider study: Sites across the United States, Italy and Spain contributed samples from acute and convalescent COVID-19. The cDNA or gDNA used as material had been derived from T cells, B-cell-depleted T cells, or PBMCs.

Between the trimmed V and J ends, which lost 5 bases and 5 bases, there was a span of 16 bases. CDR1 MNHEY and CDR2 SMNVEV come from the germline V gene (reference sequence). This CDR3 is built from 15 residues. Only in-frame clones appear in the TCRdb table, and some are missing; sequencing was by immunoSEQ multiplex PCR. The sample lists 310,000 or so clones, over 80% seen once, with approximately 10% in the top ten. Enrollment of patients from Seattle took place during active infection, with longitudinal follow-up. Specimen: peripheral blood. This sequence joins TRBV27 and TRBJ2-1, with D tentatively TRBD2 (6 bases). This receptor was obtained from a man aged 25 to 45 with COVID-19, enrolled during active disease. This CDR3 reads CASSPSYAGNNEQFF. DNA for the CDR3: TGTGCCAGCAGTCCCTCCTATGCGGGAAACAATGAGCAGTTCTTC.